The source of this TCR beta chain is a study of cytomegalovirus exposure and HLA in healthy donors. This cohort consisted of healthy bone marrow donors. The PCR ran on 60 Vbeta and 13 Jbeta primers. Assay used: immunoSEQ multiplex PCR; TCRdb lists only in-frame clones, some missing. Here the sample spans about 110,000 clones, just under 80% being singletons. The study, taken as a whole, reports: According to a later analysis, most TCR beta chains associated with CMV appeared HLA-restricted.

About this clone: As yet, its antigen is unknown.

The sequencing input was PBMCs. The TCR originated in a male donor in good health and CMV-seronegative.

Here the CDR3 DNA reads TGTGCCAGCAGCTTAGGCCCGGGCACCGGGGAGCTGTTTTTT. Its translation: CASSLGPGTGELFF. This rearrangement joins TRBV7-2 to TRBJ2-2; D is uncertain. V lost 1 base and J 4 bases, leaving 7 bases between the germline ends. The CDR3 covers 14 residues. Germline loops: CDR1 SGHTA, CDR2 FQGNSA.